The rows below give T cell receptor beta chains drawn from one sample of a study of brain T cells in children with intractable seizures. The assay was immunoSEQ multiplex PCR, and TCRdb's table has in-frame clones only and misses some. Seen here are under 150,000 clones, under 95% observed once, and the top ten hold around 4%. The specimen comprised peripheral blood, sampled at surgery. These receptors originate from a boy under three years old with hemimegalencephaly and intractable seizures. Each CDR3 is given with its conserved first and last residue. D genes are given only for firm matches.

j_gene | d_gene | len | v_gene | CDR3aa
TRBJ2-5 | - | 14 | TRBV2 | CASSGQTGEETQYF
TRBJ1-6 | - | 17 | TRBV7-2 | CASSLRGSSSYNSPLHF
TRBJ1-6 | - | 15 | TRBV5-6 | CASSLLIRANSPLHF
TRBJ1-1 | TRBD1 | 14 | TRBV28 | CASSFLRAGGEAFF
TRBJ2-1 | TRBD2 | 13 | TRBV5-1 | CASSLELAGAQFF
TRBJ1-2 | - | 14 | TRBV6-5 | CASSYGGGDYGYTF
TRBJ2-1 | TRBD2 | 16 | TRBV27 | CASSPRRGGGYNEQFF
TRBJ1-4 | TRBD1 | 16 | TRBV12-5 | CASGSGQAATNEKLFF
TRBJ2-1 | - | 17 | TRBV21-1 | CASTSWGAPSVNNEQFF
TRBJ2-3 | - | 14 | TRBV28 | CASSLGRWSDTQYF
TRBJ1-5 | - | 14 | TRBV2 | CATAGATFNQPQHF